One and the same sample provided the 25 T cell receptor beta chains below, sequenced in a study of identifying expanded T cells in peripheral blood (dated by TCRdb to the late 2010s). Library prep was done by the immunoSEQ multiplex PCR assay. The immuneACCESS repertoire file appears here via TCRdb, limited to in-frame rearrangements. These files lack a portion of the clones; in checked studies, under half of the deficit traces to unresolved V genes, and the cause of the others is not known. In all, the sample holds around 120,000 clones, and approximately 86% of those were seen once. The top ten clones comprise roughly 7.9% of the sample. Sequencing input: blood. These receptors all stem from a person aged 18 to 70 in good health.

The chain links TRBV6-5 to TRBJ1-6; D remains unclear. The CDR3 has 14 amino acids. Between the trimmed V and J ends, which lost 2 bases and 7 bases, there was a span of 9 bases. Per the germline V gene, CDR1 is MNHEY and CDR2 is SVGAGI. CDR3 bases: TGTGCCAGCAGTTACGATAGGCCAAATTCACCCCTCCACTTT. Protein sequence: CASSYDRPNSPLHF.

The chain uses TRBV19 and TRBJ2-5; D not resolved. CDR3 length: 13 residues. Germline CDR1 is LNHDA and CDR2 is SQIVND (reference sequence). The V end was cut by 5 bases, the J end by 2 bases, with 9 bases between. The CDR3 here is CASSRKEQETQYF. CDR3 bases: TGTGCCAGTAGTCGGAAGGAGCAAGAGACCCAGTACTTC.

The V call is TRBV7-8, the J call TRBJ1-2; D remains unclear. Germline CDR1 SGHVS, CDR2 FQNEAQ. This CDR3 spans 13 amino acids. Deletions cut 1 base from V and 4 bases from J, with 7 bases between. Here the CDR3 DNA reads TGTGCCAGCAGCTTAGAAGACATCTATGGCTACACCTTC. This codes for CASSLEDIYGYTF.

The chain is built from TRBV6-4 and TRBJ1-1, with a weak D call TRBD1 (5 bases). There are 12 residues in the CDR3. Deletions cut 2 bases from V and 5 bases from J, with 6 bases between. The V gene's germline CDR1 is MRHNA and CDR2 SNTAGT. CDR3 sequence: CASSDEGTEAFF. In DNA, the CDR3 is TGTGCCAGCAGTGACGAGGGGACTGAAGCTTTCTTT.

The V and J genes are TRBV7-3 and TRBJ2-2; 7 bases match TRBD1. CDR3 length equals 15 residues. Germline assignment: CDR1 SGHTA and CDR2 FQGTGA. Trimming cost V 4 bases and J 2 bases; bases outside gene matches: 4. The CDR3 is CASSSRGTNTGELFF. CDR3 DNA sequence: TGTGCCAGCAGCTCCAGGGGGACCAACACCGGGGAGCTGTTTTTT.

The rearrangement links TRBV25-1 to TRBJ2-7; the D is unclear. CDR3 length: 14 residues. The germline V gene encodes CDR1 MGHDK and CDR2 SYGVNS. Trimming took off 3 bases at V and 0 bases at J, with 9 bases between the two ends. CDR3 region: CASSDTVSSYEQYF. DNA for the CDR3: TGTGCCAGCAGTGATACAGTCAGCTCCTACGAGCAGTACTTC.

This clone was counted a single time. CDR3 loop: CASSLLTDREGGYTF. The CDR3 DNA reads TGTGCCAGCAGCTTACTAACCGACAGGGAAGGGGGCTACACCTTC. This chain joins TRBV7-6 and TRBJ1-2; 7 bases fit TRBD1. The CDR3 covers 15 residues. The trim removed 2 bases at V and 8 bases at J, leaving 11 bases unmatched. Germline lookup yields CDR1 SGHVS and CDR2 FNYEAQ.

V usage is TRBV7-2 and J usage is TRBJ1-5, with 7 nucleotides matching TRBD1. J was trimmed by 0 bases and V by 5 bases; bases with no gene match: 7. The germline CDR1 and CDR2 sequences are SGHTA and FQGNSA. CDR3 size: 16 residues. CDR3 sequence reads: CASSPGTDLSNQPQHF. Here the CDR3 DNA reads TGTGCCAGCAGCCCCGGGACAGATCTTAGCAATCAGCCCCAGCATTTT.

This clone was recorded only once. V is TRBV7-6 and J is TRBJ1-6; D possibly corresponds to TRBD1 (5 bases). V was pared by 5 bases and J by 7 bases, with 9 bases between. This CDR3 contains 13 residues. CDR1 is SGHVS and CDR2 is FNYEAQ in the germline V gene. The CDR3 protein is CASSDGGNSPLHF. The CDR3 DNA reads as TGTGCCAGCAGCGACGGGGGAAATTCACCCCTCCACTTT. The whole variable domain, remainder taken from reference TRBV7-6 and TRBJ1-6, is GAGVSQSPRYKVTKRGQDVALRCDPISGHVSLYWYRQALGQGPEFLTYFNYEAQQDKSGLPNDRFSAERPEGSISTLTIQRTEQRDSAMYRCASSDGGNSPLHFGNGTRLTVT.

The J gene is TRBJ2-2, the V gene TRBV10-3, with a weak D call TRBD1 (5 bases). This CDR3 is built from 16 residues. Trimming took off 0 bases at V and 5 bases at J, with 13 bases between the two ends. Germline CDR1 is ENHRY and CDR2 is SYGVKD. CDR3 in amino acids: CAISESWQGGTGELFF. For the CDR3, the DNA is TGTGCCATCAGTGAGTCTTGGCAGGGTGGGACCGGGGAGCTGTTTTTT.

This chain connects TRBV7-3 to TRBJ2-5, with a possible D match to TRBD2 (5 bases). With 4 bases removed from V and 11 bases from J, the gap between germline ends came to 17 bases. This CDR3 has 13 amino acids. Germline loops: CDR1 SGHTA, CDR2 FQGTGA. In DNA, the CDR3 is TGTGCCAGCAGCTCCCGCCTCGGGGAAGAGCAGTACTTC. This translates into CASSSRLGEEQYF.

The chain combines TRBV28 with TRBJ1-2; 9 positions match TRBD1. This CDR3 contains 16 residues. V shed 5 bases and J 4 bases; nucleotides not matched to a gene: 11. CDR1 MDHEN and CDR2 SYDVKM come from the germline V gene. CDR3 protein: CASSTGTGRSSYGYTF. CDR3 DNA sequence: TGTGCCAGCAGTACGGGGACAGGGAGGAGCAGCTATGGCTACACCTTC.

The gene calls are TRBV15 and TRBJ2-3; tentatively, D is TRBD2 (7 bases). The germline CDR1 and CDR2 sequences are LNHNV and YYDKDF (reference sequence). V lost 0 bases and J 5 bases, leaving 12 bases between the germline ends. The CDR3 runs 15 residues. In DNA form, the CDR3 reads TGTGCCACCAGCAGAGATCTCGGGGGGCAAGATACGCAGTATTTT. It specifies CATSRDLGGQDTQYF.

This chain joins TRBV13 and TRBJ1-2; TRBD1 aligns across 8 bases. J gave up 6 bases and V 5 bases, and 8 bases lay outside the gene matches. CDR1 and CDR2 from the germline V gene are PRHDT and FYEKMQ (reference sequence). There are 14 residues in the CDR3. Written as DNA, the CDR3 is TGTGCCAGCAGCCAAATGGACAGGGTGCATGGCTACACCTTC. Translating gives CASSQMDRVHGYTF.

The gene calls are TRBV11-3 and TRBJ2-3, with no clear D. Germline V gene sequence: CDR1 SGHNT, CDR2 YENEEA. This CDR3 region has 12 residues. V lost 3 bases and J 4 bases, leaving 5 bases between the germline ends. CDR3 region: CASSFQSDTQYF. The CDR3 nucleotides read TGTGCCAGCAGCTTTCAGTCAGATACGCAGTATTTT.

The chain uses TRBV4-3 and TRBJ2-4; 16 nucleotides match TRBD2. Trimming cost V 1 base and J 6 bases; bases outside gene matches: 9. Germline V lookup: CDR1 LGHNA, CDR2 YSLEER. CDR3 length equals 19 residues. This chain's CDR3 is CASSQATGLAGGPGNIQYF. CDR3 nucleotide sequence: TGCGCCAGCAGCCAAGCAACGGGACTAGCGGGGGGGCCGGGAAACATTCAGTACTTC.

The CDR3 DNA reads as TGCAGCGCCTCCTCGGGGCAGGGAGGGACCGGGGAGCTGTTTTTT. As protein: CSASSGQGGTGELFF. This sequence joins TRBV29-1 and TRBJ2-2; 7 bases match TRBD2. Looked up from germline, CDR1 is SQVTM and CDR2 is ANQGSEA. The CDR3 is 15 amino acids. V shed 7 bases, J shed 5 bases, and the junction held 13 bases outside the gene matches.

This chain connects TRBV11-2 to TRBJ1-3; D unresolved. The CDR3 consists of 14 residues. V lost 5 bases and J 0 bases, leaving 8 bases between the germline ends. Germline CDR1 SGHAT, CDR2 FQNNGV. CDR3 region: CASSISPSGNTIYF. For the CDR3, the DNA is TGTGCCAGCAGCATAAGCCCCTCTGGAAACACCATATATTTT.

This clone was counted once. The rearrangement joins TRBV7-9 to TRBJ2-1; tentative D call: TRBD2 (7 bases). Trimming left V 3 bases short and J 5 bases short, with 11 bases between. In germline, CDR1 is SEHNR, CDR2 FQNEAQ (reference sequence). The CDR3 extends over 14 amino acids. The CDR3 spells CASSLFGGHNEQFF. The CDR3 DNA follows: TGTGCCAGCAGCTTGTTCGGGGGGCACAATGAGCAGTTCTTC.

This clone occurred many times. This CDR3 is CASSLDRNTEAFF. In nucleotides, the CDR3 is TGCGCCAGCAGCTTGGACAGGAACACTGAAGCTTTCTTT. V is TRBV5-1 and J is TRBJ1-1; unclear D gene. CDR1 is SGHRS and CDR2 is YFSETQ in the germline V gene. The ends were cut back, 0 bases at V and 1 base at J, with 4 bases in the middle. The length of the CDR3 is 13 residues.

This chain joins TRBV11-1 and TRBJ2-7; TRBD1 matches 7 bases. J lost 2 bases, V lost 5 bases, and 3 bases had no gene match. CDR3 length: 13 residues. The germline CDR1 and CDR2 sequences are SGHAT and FQDESV (reference sequence). CDR3 protein: CASSQGQTYEQYF. The CDR3 coding sequence is TGTGCCAGCAGCCAGGGACAGACCTACGAGCAGTACTTC.

This chain's CDR3 is CASSMGTINEQFF. In DNA form, the CDR3 reads TGTGCCAGTAGTATGGGGACTATCAATGAGCAGTTCTTC. This chain links TRBV19 with TRBJ2-1; 7 bases line up with TRBD2. In germline, CDR1 is LNHDA, CDR2 SQIVND (reference sequence). The CDR3 loop spans 13 amino acids. Trimming at V came to 3 bases and at J to 6 bases, leaving 2 bases not matched to a gene.

The CDR3, as DNA: TGTGCCAGCAGCTCCCCCCCCGGGACAGGGGACGAAAAACTGTTTTTT. Its protein is CASSSPPGTGDEKLFF. The chain joins TRBV5-4 to TRBJ1-4; 10 positions agree with TRBD1. Germline values: CDR1 SGHNT, CDR2 YYREEE (reference sequence). The CDR3 sequence is 16 residues long. V lost 3 bases, J lost 8 bases, and 10 bases stayed unmatched.

J is TRBJ2-1 and V is TRBV15; D unclear. V was pared by 0 bases and J by 3 bases, with 9 bases between. CDR1 LNHNV and CDR2 YYDKDF come from the germline V gene (reference sequence). CDR3 size: 15 residues. CDR3 in amino acids: CATSRDNAFYNEQFF. The DNA for the CDR3 is TGTGCCACCAGCAGAGATAATGCCTTCTACAATGAGCAGTTCTTC.

V is TRBV7-8 and J is TRBJ2-6, with D perhaps matching TRBD2 (5 bases). The CDR3 consists of 17 residues. Germline V gene data show CDR1 as SGHVS and CDR2 as FQNEAQ. The V end was cut by 1 base, the J end by 1 base, with 11 bases between. CDR3: CASSLVGRGSGANVLTF. As DNA, the CDR3 is TGTGCCAGCAGCTTAGTCGGTCGGGGATCTGGGGCCAACGTCCTGACTTTC.